The 29 T cell receptor beta chains reported below all come from one sample, sequenced in a study of T cells after posttransplantation cyclophosphamide. Sequencing was performed with immunoSEQ multiplex PCR; in TCRdb, only in-frame clones are kept and a portion is missing. The sample has about 42,000 clones, less than 95% seen once. Cyclophosphamide on days +3 and +4 followed busulfan-fludarabine conditioning and a marrow graft. Sequenced material: PBMCs, taken around 67 days after allogeneic stem cell transplant with posttransplant cyclophosphamide. The receptor set was obtained from a male patient in his sixties who received an allogeneic stem cell transplant from a related donor and was CMV-positive. Among the T cells, some may be from the graft donor.

V usage is TRBV5-1 and J usage is TRBJ1-1, with D maybe TRBD1 (5 bases). Trimming shortened V by 0 bases and J by 1 base, and 10 bases separated the two germline ends. This CDR3 spans 15 amino acids. Germline V lookup: CDR1 SGHRS, CDR2 YFSETQ. The CDR3 bases are TGCGCCAGCAGCTTGGCCGGGGGGTCGAACACTGAAGCTTTCTTT. Translation gives CASSLAGGSNTEAFF.

This chain connects TRBV19 to TRBJ1-2, with 7 bases aligning to TRBD1. CDR1 and CDR2 (germline): LNHDA, SQIVND (reference sequence). The CDR3 length is 15 residues. The trim removed 1 base at V and 4 bases at J, leaving 6 bases unmatched. The CDR3 DNA is TGTGCCAGTAGTATAGGGGAACAGGGGAGCTATGGCTACACCTTC. This codes for CASSIGEQGSYGYTF.

This sequence joins TRBV7-8 and TRBJ2-3; D is ambiguous. The germline gives CDR1 SGHVS, CDR2 FQNEAQ. V was shortened by 5 bases and J by 1 base, with 13 bases between the two germline ends. This CDR3 contains 15 residues. The CDR3 loop reads CASSRPNRGTDTQYF. In nucleotides, the CDR3 is TGTGCCAGCAGCCGACCAAATCGGGGCACAGATACGCAGTATTTT.

The chain uses TRBV7-7 and TRBJ2-5; D might be TRBD2 (5 bases). With 5 bases removed from V and 1 base from J, the gap between germline ends came to 14 bases. The CDR3 covers 15 residues. The germline CDR1 and CDR2 sequences are SSHAT and FNYEAQ (reference sequence). The CDR3 loop is CASSQAGLLQETQYF. The CDR3 DNA follows: TGTGCCAGCAGCCAGGCTGGACTCCTCCAAGAGACCCAGTACTTC.

This clone was counted between two and nine times. The chain links TRBV7-9 to TRBJ1-3; D not certain. V was shortened by 5 bases and J by 0 bases, with 11 bases between the two germline ends. From germline, CDR1 is SEHNR and CDR2 FQNEAQ (reference sequence). The CDR3 covers 15 residues. In DNA, the CDR3 is TGTGCCAGCAGCGGCCAAGAAAGCTCTGGAAACACCATATATTTT. This translates into CASSGQESSGNTIYF.

This chain joins TRBV6-1 and TRBJ2-3, with TRBD2 matching 8 bases. J lost 9 bases, V lost 4 bases, and 6 bases had no gene match. CDR1 MNHNS and CDR2 SASEGT come from the germline V gene. CDR3 size: 13 residues. As DNA, the CDR3 is TGTGCCAGCAGTGCAGAAGCGGGGGTGACGCAGTATTTT. Its translation is CASSAEAGVTQYF.

The rearrangement joins TRBV4-1 to TRBJ2-3, with 7 nucleotides matching TRBD2. Germline V CDR1 and CDR2: MGHRA, YSYEKL. The V gene end was trimmed by 3 bases and the J gene end by 6 bases; junction bases not matched to a gene: 3. The CDR3 length is 13 residues. The DNA for the CDR3 is TGCGCCAGCAGCCAGCAACTAGCGGATACGCAGTATTTT. It encodes CASSQQLADTQYF.

This clone was seen a few times. The CDR3 sequence: CASEKTPGLLNTEAFF. CDR3 DNA sequence: TGTGCCAGTGAGAAAACTCCGGGACTCTTGAACACTGAAGCTTTCTTT. The chain joins TRBV19 to TRBJ1-1; a weak D match, TRBD1 (5 bases). The CDR3 contains 16 residues. Trimming took off 8 bases at V and 0 bases at J, with 19 bases between the two ends. Germline CDR1 LNHDA, CDR2 SQIVND (reference sequence). Filled out from reference TRBV19 and TRBJ1-1, the complete variable domain reads DGGITQSPKYLFRKEGQNVTLSCEQNLNHDAMYWYRQDPGQGLRLIYYSQIVNDFQKGDIAEGYSVSREKKESFPLTVTSAQKNPTAFYLCASEKTPGLLNTEAFFGQGTRLTVV.

This chain connects TRBV9 to TRBJ1-2; weak D call: TRBD1 (6 bases). Per germline, CDR1 SGDLS and CDR2 YYNGEE. Trimming removed 0 bases from V and 3 bases from J, with 15 bases in between. This CDR3 is 16 amino acids long. The CDR3 DNA reads as TGTGCCAGCAGCGTAGACGCGGGGGGCTTAGACTATGGCTACACCTTC. Translated, it gives CASSVDAGGLDYGYTF.

The chain is built from TRBV5-6 and TRBJ2-5, with no clear D. The CDR3 consists of 14 residues. V shed 4 bases and J shed 0 bases, with 10 bases lying between them. Germline V gives CDR1 SGHDT, CDR2 YYEEEE. CDR3 in amino acids: CASSRKQYQETQYF. The CDR3 DNA follows: TGTGCCAGCAGCCGAAAACAATACCAAGAGACCCAGTACTTC.

The genes are TRBV7-9 and TRBJ2-1, with D perhaps TRBD2 (5 bases). The CDR3 is 15 amino acids. The V and J ends lost 8 bases and 0 bases respectively, with 14 bases between them. Germline CDR1 and CDR2: SEHNR and FQNEAQ (reference sequence). DNA for the CDR3: TGTGCCAGCCCCCCAGCGGCCGCCTCCTACAATGAGCAGTTCTTC. This sequence encodes CASPPAAASYNEQFF.

The chain employs TRBV28 and TRBJ1-2, with D hard to call. This CDR3 is built from 14 residues. Germline V lookup: CDR1 MDHEN, CDR2 SYDVKM. Trimming took off 2 bases at V and 8 bases at J, with 15 bases between the two ends. CDR3 sequence: CASSLAREAGGYTF. CDR3 bases: TGTGCCAGCAGTTTAGCCCGGGAGGCGGGGGGCTACACCTTC.

This clone was counted once. The chain employs TRBV5-6 and TRBJ1-2; 7 positions agree with TRBD1. This CDR3 has 17 amino acids. From germline, CDR1 is SGHDT and CDR2 YYEEEE. Losses at the gene ends were 1 base for V and 5 bases for J; bases not matched to a gene: 14. In DNA, the CDR3 is TGTGCCAGCAGCTTGTGGGCCCACCTACAGGGGAGATATGGCTACACCTTC. Translation gives CASSLWAHLQGRYGYTF. The complete variable domain, with remaining parts taken from reference TRBV5-6 and TRBJ1-2, reads DAGVTQSPTHLIKTRGQQVTLRCSPKSGHDTVSWYQQALGQGPQFIFQYYEEEERQRGNFPDRFSGHQFPNYSSELNVNALLLGDSALYLCASSLWAHLQGRYGYTFGSGTRLTVV.

This clone was picked up a small number of times. Here the CDR3 reads CASSSGQGQYGYTF. For the CDR3, the DNA is TGTGCCAGCAGTTCGGGACAGGGCCAATATGGCTACACCTTC. The chain employs TRBV27 and TRBJ1-2; 9 nucleotides align to TRBD1. This CDR3 spans 14 amino acids. CDR1 and CDR2 from the germline V gene are MNHEY and SMNVEV (reference sequence). The J segment lost 5 bases and the V segment lost 4 bases, leaving 5 bases of the junction unmatched.

This chain links TRBV5-8 with TRBJ1-6; 9 bases match TRBD1. Germline V gives CDR1 SGHTS, CDR2 YDEGEE. CDR3 size: 15 residues. V shed 2 bases, J shed 8 bases, and the junction held 5 bases outside the gene matches. The DNA for the CDR3 is TGTGCCAGCAGCTTACCGGGACAGGGTCATTCACCCCTCCACTTT. Its translation: CASSLPGQGHSPLHF.

The V call is TRBV29-1, the J call TRBJ2-3; D gene ambiguous. Trimming cost V 4 bases and J 0 bases, with 8 bases left between them. CDR3 size: 13 residues. Germline V gene lookup returns CDR1 SQVTM and CDR2 ANQGSEA. CDR3 DNA sequence: TGCAGCGTTGGATCACAGAGCACAGATACGCAGTATTTT. Residues: CSVGSQSTDTQYF.

The table lists this clone with a count of one. The chain recombines TRBV4-2 with TRBJ2-1; TRBD2 matches 8 bases. The trim removed 0 bases at V and 8 bases at J, leaving 12 bases unmatched. CDR1 and CDR2 from the germline V gene are LGHNA and YNFKEQ. The CDR3 has 17 residues. The CDR3 loop reads CASSQDPSGGGLDEQFF. In DNA form, the CDR3 reads TGTGCCAGCAGCCAAGATCCCTCGGGGGGGGGCCTCGATGAGCAGTTCTTC.

This clone has more than one count but fewer than ten. This chain connects TRBV7-9 to TRBJ1-2; weak D call: TRBD1 (5 bases). The CDR3 totals 13 residues. In germline, CDR1 is SEHNR, CDR2 FQNEAQ (reference sequence). V dropped 5 bases and J dropped 7 bases, with 14 bases sitting between them. The CDR3 reads CASSPPGGFGYTF. DNA for the CDR3: TGTGCCAGCAGCCCCCCGGGGGGGTTTGGCTACACCTTC.

This chain uses TRBV7-2 with TRBJ1-2; TRBD1 matches 9 bases. This CDR3 comprises 16 residues. CDR1 and CDR2 from the germline V gene are SGHTA and FQGNSA. Losses at the gene ends were 0 bases for V and 4 bases for J; bases not matched to a gene: 6. The CDR3: CASSLAGTGFGYGYTF. As DNA, the CDR3 is TGTGCCAGCAGCTTAGCGGGGACAGGGTTCGGCTATGGCTACACCTTC.

CDR3 DNA sequence: TGTGCCAGCAGTAGGACAGGGGGTCAGGAGCAGTTCTTC. Protein sequence: CASSRTGGQEQFF. This chain uses TRBV6-5 with TRBJ2-1; 10 bases are a match to TRBD1. Trimming took 5 bases from V and 10 from J; bases not matched to a gene: 5. Germline CDR1 reads MNHEY; CDR2 reads SVGAGI. The CDR3 is 13 residues long.

This clone showed up just once. The genes are TRBV6-5 and TRBJ1-1; no reliable D call. The V and J ends lost 6 bases and 10 bases respectively, with 21 bases between them. The CDR3 totals 14 residues. Germline CDR1 and CDR2: MNHEY and SVGAGI. CDR3 nucleotides: TGTGCCAGCAGCCCCCCCGGTGGCAAAAGCGGAGCTTTCTTT. Translated: CASSPPGGKSGAFF.

This sequence joins TRBV5-4 and TRBJ1-6; 10 bases are shared with TRBD1. With 3 bases clipped from V and 9 bases from J, the junction kept 12 bases outside the gene matches. The CDR3 is 17 residues long. Looked up from germline, CDR1 is SGHNT and CDR2 is YYREEE (reference sequence). CDR3 bases: TGTGCCAGCAGCTCTGAACCAGGGACAGGGGCGGGTTCACCCCTCCACTTT. This sequence encodes CASSSEPGTGAGSPLHF.

The rearrangement uses TRBV29-1 and TRBJ1-2; the match to TRBD1 covers 7 bases. Germline V gene sequence: CDR1 SQVTM, CDR2 ANQGSEA. V was pared by 6 bases and J by 6 bases, with 10 bases of the junction left unmatched. The CDR3 sequence is 13 residues long. The DNA of the CDR3 is TGCAGCGTGAGGGTAACAGGGGAACATGGCTACACCTTC. Encoded protein: CSVRVTGEHGYTF. Full variable domain (remainder filled in from reference TRBV29-1 and TRBJ1-2): SAVISQKPSRDICQRGTSLTIQCQVDSQVTMMFWYRQQPGQSLTLIATANQGSEATYESGFVIDKFPISRPNLTFSTLTVSNMSPEDSSIYLCSVRVTGEHGYTFGSGTRLTVV.

There are a few counts of this clone. The V call is TRBV2, the J call TRBJ2-7; 12 positions match TRBD1. V was clipped by 8 bases and J by 2 bases; unmatched bases: 4. The CDR3 has 14 amino acids. In germline, CDR1 is SNHLY, CDR2 FYNNEI. The CDR3 region has the DNA TGTGCCAGCGGACGGGACAGGGGGCCCTACGAGCAGTACTTC. Residues: CASGRDRGPYEQYF.

The J gene is TRBJ1-2, the V gene TRBV9; no clear D. CDR1 is SGDLS, CDR2 YYNGEE, per germline. The CDR3 covers 13 residues. Between the trimmed V and J ends, which lost 4 bases and 10 bases, there was a span of 17 bases. In nucleotides, the CDR3 is TGTGCCAGCAGCCCCTATGGGCACAGTGACTACACCTTC. Translation gives CASSPYGHSDYTF. Variable domain in full (rest from reference TRBV9 and TRBJ1-2): DSGVTQTPKHLITATGQRVTLRCSPRSGDLSVYWYQQSLDQGLQFLIQYYNGEERAKGNILERFSAQQFPDLHSELNLSSLELGDSALYFCASSPYGHSDYTFGSGTRLTVV.

The V and J genes are TRBV12-5 and TRBJ2-1; tentatively, D is TRBD1 (6 bases). Germline V gene lookup returns CDR1 LGHNT and CDR2 FRNRAP. CDR3 size: 14 residues. V was shortened by 6 bases and J by 12 bases, with 21 bases between the two germline ends. This CDR3 reads CASGNSPGHPVQFF. CDR3 sequence (DNA): TGTGCTAGTGGAAACTCACCGGGACACCCAGTGCAGTTCTTC.

The DNA of the CDR3 is TGCGCCAGCAAAATCACGGTGGGGGGGCGGAACTATGGCTACACCTTC. Its protein is CASKITVGGRNYGYTF. V and J are TRBV5-1 and TRBJ1-2; D perhaps matches TRBD1 (6 bases). V was cut by 6 bases and J by 2 bases, with 20 bases left in between. The germline gives CDR1 SGHRS, CDR2 YFSETQ. CDR3 size: 16 residues.

J is TRBJ2-2 and V is TRBV5-1, with TRBD2 matching over 7 bases. The germline gives CDR1 SGHRS, CDR2 YFSETQ. The length of the CDR3 is 16 residues. Trimming at V came to 4 bases and at J to 4 bases, leaving 10 bases not matched to a gene. CDR3 bases: TGCGCCAGCAGCCTTCGGGGGGAGGCGAGCACCGGGGAGCTGTTTTTT. Translating it yields CASSLRGEASTGELFF.

J is TRBJ2-2 and V is TRBV2; no clear D gene. The germline V gene encodes CDR1 SNHLY and CDR2 FYNNEI. This CDR3 region has 14 residues. Trimming left V 2 bases short and J 1 base short, with 5 bases between. CDR3 sequence: CASSERQNTGELFF. The CDR3 DNA follows: TGTGCCAGCAGTGAAAGACAGAACACCGGGGAGCTGTTTTTT.